Each of the 21 T cell receptor beta chains below was sequenced from the same sample in a study of T-cell reconstitution after alpha-beta-depleted transplantation in children (dated by TCRdb to 2016 to 2018). Receptor amplification or capture employed PCR. The sequencing machine was an Illumina HiSeq 2500. To normalize quantification of the TCRbeta repertoire, the TCR libraries were built with molecular barcoding that relied on unique molecular identifiers. TCRdb cleaned the public reads at Q25 with fastp, built clones with MiXCR and kept in-frame beta chains. Here each entry gathers all rows of one CDR3 protein and keeps the most common genes and DNA. The sample has fewer than 700,000 distinct CDR3 sequences on record, 10% to 15% of them singletons. The ten largest account for around 2% of the sample. This specimen's treatment or condition label, per the study, means: allogeneic hematopoietic cell transplantation with graft depleted of TCRalphabeta T cells and CD19 B cells.

The sample in question was PBMCs, mostly from graft donor cells, obtained 360 days after TCRalphabeta/CD19-depleted stem cell transplant. These receptors all come from a male patient under 18 who had a stem cell transplant for acute myeloid leukemia, so the T cells may come from the graft donor.

The J gene is TRBJ1-2, the V gene TRBV7-9; 8 bases agree with TRBD1. This CDR3 has 17 residues. V lost 1 base to trimming and J lost 8 bases; unmatched junction nucleotides: 15. Looked up from germline, CDR1 is SEHNR and CDR2 is FQNEAQ (reference sequence). DNA of the CDR3: TGTGCCAGCAGCTTAGTGACCCAGGACAGGGCCATCAGAGGCTACACCTTC. This sequence encodes CASSLVTQDRAIRGYTF.

This clonotype turned up a few times. V gene TRBV4-3 combines with J gene TRBJ2-3, with TRBD2 matching 8 bases. The CDR3 is 16 amino acids. V shed 0 bases and J 4 bases; nucleotides not matched to a gene: 6. The germline V gene encodes CDR1 LGHNA and CDR2 YSLEER. CDR3 DNA: TGCGCCAGCAGCCAAGATGCAGCGGGAGTAGCAGATACGCAGTATTTT. The encoded protein is CASSQDAAGVADTQYF.

The J gene is TRBJ2-6, the V gene TRBV14; D might be TRBD1 or TRBD2, each matching 5 bases. The germline V gene has CDR1 SGHDN and CDR2 FVKESK. The V end lost 0 bases, the J end lost 0 bases, and 6 bases lay between the germline ends. The CDR3 covers 16 residues. This CDR3 reads CASSQDGGSGANVLTF. In DNA, the CDR3 is TGTGCCAGCAGCCAAGATGGGGGCTCTGGGGCCAACGTCCTGACTTTC.

This clonotype was observed a handful of times. V and J are TRBV7-2 and TRBJ2-5; tentatively, D is TRBD2 (7 bases). The CDR3 runs 15 residues. CDR1 SGHTA and CDR2 FQGNSA come from the germline V gene. V shed 3 bases and J shed 5 bases, with 16 bases lying between them. The CDR3 nucleotides read TGTGCCAGCAGCTTCAGCAGGAGGGGGGGGGAGACCCAGTACTTC. Protein product: CASSFSRRGGETQYF.

The V and J genes are TRBV7-9 and TRBJ2-7; 7 nucleotides agree with TRBD2. The germline CDR1 and CDR2 sequences are SEHNR and FQNEAQ (reference sequence). After removal of 0 bases from V and 0 bases from J, the junction contained 8 bases not matched to a gene. The CDR3 sequence is 17 residues long. CDR3 DNA sequence: TGTGCCAGCAGCTTAGCGCAAATGGGGGGGAGCTCCTACGAGCAGTACTTC. It is translated as CASSLAQMGGSSYEQYF.

The V gene is TRBV27, the J gene TRBJ2-5; D is possibly TRBD1 (5 bases). The CDR3 extends over 15 amino acids. Looked up from germline, CDR1 is MNHEY and CDR2 is SMNVEV (reference sequence). V was shortened by 3 bases and J by 4 bases, with 15 bases between the two germline ends. The CDR3: CASSFGQGRGETQYF. CDR3 bases: TGTGCCAGCAGTTTCGGGCAGGGAAGGGGAGAGACCCAGTACTTC.

This clonotype was seen a handful of times. The chain is built from TRBV6-5 and TRBJ2-5, with D tentatively TRBD1 or TRBD2 (5 bases each). This CDR3 contains 16 residues. Between the trimmed V and J ends, which lost 0 bases and 4 bases, there was a span of 15 bases. CDR1 MNHEY and CDR2 SVGAGI come from the germline V gene. The CDR3 reads CASSYSTGFGGETQYF. For the CDR3, the DNA is TGTGCCAGCAGTTACTCGACTGGGTTTGGGGGAGAGACCCAGTACTTC.

This clonotype was observed at least ten times. The V and J genes are TRBV29-1 and TRBJ2-7; 7 nucleotides align to TRBD1. The V segment lost 7 bases and the J segment 5 bases; nucleotides outside the gene matches: 5. Germline lookup yields CDR1 SQVTM and CDR2 ANQGSEA. The CDR3 extends over 11 amino acids. The CDR3 spells CSGYRGDEQYF. DNA of the CDR3: TGCAGCGGGTACAGGGGAGACGAGCAGTACTTC.

The chain combines TRBV12-3 or TRBV12-4 with TRBJ2-7, with D tentatively TRBD1 or TRBD2 (5 bases each). This CDR3 region has 16 residues. Trimming took off 8 bases at V and 3 bases at J, with 23 bases between the two ends. The CDR3: CASVLSGQRSVYEQYF. CDR3 DNA sequence: TGTGCCAGCGTCCTCTCGGGGCAGCGCTCGGTCTACGAGCAGTACTTC.

This clonotype was seen only a few times. The chain has TRBV24-1 and TRBJ2-5; TRBD1 or TRBD2 may be the D gene (5 bases each). Germline assignment: CDR1 KGHDR and CDR2 SFDVKD. This CDR3 comprises 15 residues. V lost 4 bases and J 1 base, leaving 12 bases between the germline ends. CDR3 sequence (DNA): TGTGCCACCAGTGAGACTGGGACGGTCCAAGAGACCCAGTACTTC. Its translation is CATSETGTVQETQYF.

This chain joins TRBV28 and TRBJ1-2; D gene uncertain. Germline-derived CDR1 and CDR2 are MDHEN and SYDVKM. This CDR3 is 15 amino acids long. V shed 1 base and J shed 2 bases, with 11 bases lying between them. For the CDR3, the DNA is TGTGCCAGCAGTTTATATCCGGATTCAAACTATGGCTACACCTTC. This gives the protein CASSLYPDSNYGYTF.

This clonotype was picked up many times. The chain carries TRBV30 and TRBJ1-3; the D is unclear. From germline, CDR1 is GTSNPN and CDR2 SVGIG (reference sequence). The CDR3 consists of 15 residues. V was trimmed by 0 bases and J by 0 bases, leaving 9 bases between them. CDR3 in amino acids: CAWSVPTISGNTIYF. The CDR3, as DNA: TGTGCCTGGAGTGTCCCAACCATCTCTGGAAACACCATATATTTT.

This chain uses TRBV20-1 with TRBJ2-7, with TRBD2 matching 13 bases. The J segment lost 1 base and the V segment lost 5 bases, leaving 11 bases of the junction unmatched. CDR1 and CDR2 from the germline V gene are DFQATT and SNEGSKA (reference sequence). CDR3 length: 17 residues. CDR3 coding DNA: TGCAGTGCTGGGGGACTAGCGGGAAAACTGTCTTCCTACGAGCAGTACTTC. This encodes CSAGGLAGKLSSYEQYF.

This clonotype was counted many times. This chain uses TRBV28 with TRBJ2-7; a weak D match, TRBD1 (5 bases). The CDR3 is made up of 15 amino acids. V shed 2 bases and J shed 1 base, with 12 bases lying between them. In germline, CDR1 is MDHEN, CDR2 SYDVKM. CDR3 sequence reads: CASSLSTGMSYEQYF. The DNA for the CDR3 is TGTGCCAGCAGTTTAAGTACAGGAATGTCCTACGAGCAGTACTTC. Full variable domain (outside the CDR3, taken from reference TRBV28 and TRBJ2-7): DVKVTQSSRYLVKRTGEKVFLECVQDMDHENMFWYRQDPGLGLRLIYFSYDVKMKEKGDIPEGYSVSREKKERFSLILESASTNQTSMYLCASSLSTGMSYEQYFGPGTRLTVT.

The V gene is TRBV29-1, the J gene TRBJ2-3; TRBD2 matches 15 bases. V lost 2 bases and J lost 0; bases outside the gene matches: 6. Per germline, CDR1 SQVTM and CDR2 ANQGSEA. This CDR3 has 18 amino acids. The CDR3 region is CSVELGLAGGLSTDTQYF. As DNA, the CDR3 is TGCAGCGTTGAATTGGGACTAGCGGGAGGCCTCAGCACAGATACGCAGTATTTT.

The J gene is TRBJ2-7, the V gene TRBV6-2 or TRBV6-3, with D uncertain. Trimming pared 6 bases from V and 2 bases from J, leaving 8 bases between. The V gene's germline CDR1 is MNHEY and CDR2 SVGEGT. This CDR3 is 12 amino acids long. In DNA, the CDR3 is TGTGCCAGCAGCCACACCACCTACGAGCAGTACTTC. Translation: CASSHTTYEQYF.

This clonotype was picked up a small number of times. The V gene is TRBV20-1, the J gene TRBJ2-1; TRBD2 agrees at 8 bases. Looked up from germline, CDR1 is DFQATT and CDR2 is SNEGSKA (reference sequence). Trimming took 1 base from V and 5 from J; bases not matched to a gene: 4. CDR3 length equals 14 residues. The CDR3 region is CSARGTSGHNEQFF. CDR3 in DNA: TGCAGTGCTAGAGGTACTAGCGGACACAATGAGCAGTTCTTC.

The genes are TRBV2 and TRBJ2-4, with 13 positions matching TRBD2. The CDR3 loop spans 17 amino acids. From germline, CDR1 is SNHLY and CDR2 FYNNEI. Germline trimming cut 7 bases from V and 2 bases from J; bases unmatched to any gene: 8. CDR3 loop: CASTLGLAGVPKNIQYF. As DNA, the CDR3 is TGTGCCAGCACCCTAGGACTAGCGGGAGTTCCCAAAAACATTCAGTACTTC.

This sequence joins TRBV18 and TRBJ2-7; possible D gene TRBD1, 5 bases. Germline V CDR1 and CDR2: KGHSH, LQKENI. The CDR3 has 13 amino acids. V was trimmed by 3 bases and J by 3 bases, leaving 9 bases between them. CDR3 in DNA: TGTGCCAGCTCACCTGGGGCGGACTACGAGCAGTACTTC. It codes for CASSPGADYEQYF.

This clonotype appeared a few times. The V gene is TRBV7-3, the J gene TRBJ2-1; D is uncertain. This CDR3 is 16 amino acids long. Trimming left V 5 bases short and J 0 bases short, with 14 bases between. Germline-derived CDR1 and CDR2 are SGHTA and FQGTGA. In DNA form, the CDR3 reads TGTGCCAGCAGCCCCTCGGATTACAGCTCCTACAATGAGCAGTTCTTC. Protein: CASSPSDYSSYNEQFF.

The chain links TRBV29-1 to TRBJ2-3; TRBD2 aligns across 14 bases. V shed 4 bases and J 2 bases; nucleotides not matched to a gene: 8. Germline assignment: CDR1 SQVTM and CDR2 ANQGSEA. This CDR3 comprises 17 residues. CDR3 sequence: CSVAGTSGRSDTDTQYF. The CDR3 coding sequence is TGCAGCGTTGCAGGGACTAGCGGGAGATCGGACACAGATACGCAGTATTTT.